This T cell receptor (beta chain) was captured by sequencing in a study of CD8+ T cells in alopecia areata. The CDR3 loop spans 19 amino acids. The V gene end was trimmed by 5 bases and the J gene end by 4 bases; junction bases not matched to a gene: 20. Per the germline V gene, CDR1 is SEHNR and CDR2 is FQNEAQ (reference sequence). Findings and limits, study-wide: Sequence data from scalp samples additionally include resident alphabeta T cells of normal skin.

Treatment noted: oral pan-JAK inhibitor, 5-10 mg twice daily. As to this clone: Its cognate antigen is unknown.

Following extraction, RNA underwent reverse transcription to cDNA, which served as the sequencing template. Assay: immunoSEQ multiplex PCR; the TCRdb copy retains only in-frame clones and omits some. The sample shows some 44,000 clones, roughly 89% of them seen only once. This clonotype was obtained from a human donor with alopecia areata. The input for sequencing was CD8+ T cells sorted from blood, taken at week 24, from a patient treated with tofacitinib. The chain couples TRBV7-9 to TRBJ2-3; the match to TRBD1 covers 8 bases. The CDR3 region has the DNA TGTGCCAGCAGCCTAACCCATAGTACAGGGGGGAAGGATCCAGATACGCAGTATTTT. Protein: CASSLTHSTGGKDPDTQYF.